These 18 T cell receptor beta chains originate from one sample sequenced in a study of blood T cells in healthy people across ages. A second PCR of roughly 6 to 12 cycles used a sample-barcoded 5' primer and a J-beta primer mix. One entry per CDR3 protein, called by TCRdb with MiXCR from the 5' RACE reads. The sample lists about 670,000 distinct CDR3 sequences, around 43% occurring once. Material: blood. The receptors were sampled from a man of 80 years or more in good health.

With regard to this clonotype: A much more abundant neighbour one base away suggests this may be a read error. The CDR3 DNA reads as TGTGCCAGCAGCTTGAGCATCGGGGAGACCCAGTTCTTC. Protein product: CASSLSIGETQFF. V is TRBV7-2 and J is TRBJ2-1; TRBD2 is a possible D gene (5 bases). This CDR3 is 13 amino acids long. V was shortened by 3 bases and J by 13 bases, with 16 bases between the two germline ends. Germline CDR1 reads SGHTA; CDR2 reads FQGNSA.

This clonotype was seen a few times. This chain links TRBV29-1 with TRBJ1-1, with D maybe TRBD1 (6 bases). The ends were cut back, 5 bases at V and 2 bases at J, with 15 bases in the middle. There are 14 residues in the CDR3. Germline V gives CDR1 SQVTM, CDR2 ANQGSEA. CDR3 region: CSVRPTRGNTEAFF. The CDR3, as DNA: TGCAGCGTTCGTCCTACCAGGGGCAACACTGAAGCTTTCTTT.

V gene TRBV20-1 combines with J gene TRBJ1-5; D is unresolved. The V gene's germline CDR1 is DFQATT and CDR2 SNEGSKA (reference sequence). Trimming pared 3 bases from V and 6 bases from J, leaving 3 bases between. This CDR3 has 10 residues. CDR3 region: CSASSQPQHF. Written as DNA, the CDR3 is TGCAGTGCTAGTAGTCAGCCCCAGCATTTT.

This clonotype was seen once. The J gene is TRBJ1-2, the V gene TRBV15; D unresolved. Trimming left V 0 bases short and J 4 bases short, with 21 bases between. Germline V gene data show CDR1 as LNHNV and CDR2 as YYDKDF (reference sequence). This CDR3 has 18 residues. This CDR3 reads CATSRDHGGRSLFYGYTF. DNA for the CDR3: TGTGCCACCAGCAGAGATCATGGAGGCCGTAGCTTATTCTATGGCTACACCTTC.

This clonotype showed up many times. The V gene is TRBV19, the J gene TRBJ2-1, with D perhaps given as TRBD1 or TRBD2 (6 bases each). This CDR3 has 12 residues. Germline CDR1 is LNHDA and CDR2 is SQIVND (reference sequence). Trimming left V 4 bases short and J 9 bases short, with 10 bases between. CDR3 protein: CASSTRGGEQFF. The CDR3 coding sequence is TGTGCCAGTAGTACCAGGGGAGGTGAGCAGTTCTTC.

The gene calls are TRBV12-3 or TRBV12-4 and TRBJ2-5; no definite D call. The CDR3 is made up of 13 amino acids. V lost 3 bases and J lost 1, with 6 bases in between. CDR3 amino acids: CASSFWAQETQYF. The DNA of the CDR3 is TGTGCCAGCAGTTTTTGGGCCCAAGAGACCCAGTACTTC.

This clonotype came up many times. Here the CDR3 reads CASSPRDGGIYEQYF. Here the CDR3 DNA reads TGTGCCAGCAGCCCGAGGGATGGCGGTATCTACGAGCAGTACTTC. The chain links TRBV7-2 to TRBJ2-7; maybe TRBD2 (5 bases). The CDR3 contains 15 residues. V lost 5 bases and J lost 3, with 17 bases in between. The germline V gene encodes CDR1 SGHTA and CDR2 FQGNSA.

The rearrangement uses TRBV20-1 and TRBJ1-2; no clear D. The CDR3 totals 13 residues. Trimming removed 1 base at V and 8 bases at J, with 14 bases between. CDR1 is DFQATT and CDR2 is SNEGSKA in the germline V gene (reference sequence). CDR3 sequence (DNA): TGCAGTGCTAGAGCGGATAGAGCTGGCGGCTACACCTTC. It specifies CSARADRAGGYTF.

The chain links TRBV28 to TRBJ2-5; TRBD1 is a possible D gene (8 bases). This CDR3 has 14 residues. With 6 bases removed from V and 5 bases from J, the gap between germline ends came to 16 bases. CDR1 MDHEN and CDR2 SYDVKM come from the germline V gene. The DNA of the CDR3 is TGTGCCAGCAGACATGGACAGGGAGGGGAGACCCAGTACTTC. This translates into CASRHGQGGETQYF.

This clonotype was observed a single time. The chain employs TRBV9 and TRBJ2-3; D unresolved. Germline values: CDR1 SGDLS, CDR2 YYNGEE. The CDR3 is 14 residues long. V was trimmed by 0 bases and J by 0 bases, leaving 5 bases between them. CDR3 in amino acids: CASSVEWSTDTQYF. In DNA form, the CDR3 reads TGTGCCAGCAGCGTAGAATGGAGCACAGATACGCAGTATTTT.

The table lists this clonotype with a few counts. The chain is built from TRBV15 and TRBJ2-3, with 12 bases aligning to TRBD2. Losses at the gene ends were 1 base for V and 4 bases for J; bases not matched to a gene: 3. The CDR3 is made up of 16 amino acids. CDR1 and CDR2 (germline): LNHNV, YYDKDF (reference sequence). The CDR3 region has the DNA TGTGCCACCAGCAGAGCAGGACTAGCGGGATCAGATACGCAGTATTTT. Translation gives CATSRAGLAGSDTQYF.

This clonotype was counted at least ten times. The V gene is TRBV20-1, the J gene TRBJ2-5; D ambiguous. The CDR3 covers 10 residues. Between the trimmed V and J ends, which lost 5 bases and 2 bases, there was a span of 3 bases. The V gene's germline CDR1 is DFQATT and CDR2 SNEGSKA (reference sequence). The CDR3 protein is CSASQETQYF. The CDR3 nucleotides are TGCAGTGCTTCTCAAGAGACCCAGTACTTC.

The V and J genes are TRBV6-2 or TRBV6-3 and TRBJ2-1; 11 bases are a match to TRBD1. The length of the CDR3 is 13 residues. V was pared by 10 bases and J by 9 bases, with 8 bases of the junction left unmatched. Germline V lookup: CDR1 MNHEY, CDR2 SVGEGT. CDR3 in amino acids: CATTGTGGFEQFF. In DNA, the CDR3 is TGTGCCACAACCGGGACAGGGGGGTTTGAGCAGTTCTTC.

The V call is TRBV3-1, the J call TRBJ2-7; 7 nucleotides agree with TRBD2. The germline V gene encodes CDR1 LGHDT and CDR2 YNNKEL (reference sequence). There are 18 residues in the CDR3. Trimming removed 4 bases from V and 4 bases from J; junction bases left unmatched: 19. CDR3 DNA sequence: TGTGCCAGCAGCCCCAGTATGACTGTGGGGAGGGAGGATTACGAGCAGTACTTC. This sequence encodes CASSPSMTVGREDYEQYF.

This clonotype came up many times. This chain uses TRBV20-1 with TRBJ2-2; unclear D gene. V was pared by 3 bases and J by 5 bases, with 13 bases between. The CDR3 sequence is 14 residues long. CDR1 is DFQATT and CDR2 is SNEGSKA in the germline V gene (reference sequence). The CDR3 reads CSARIDWQTGELFF. The CDR3 region has the DNA TGCAGTGCTAGGATCGACTGGCAGACCGGGGAGCTGTTTTTT.

This chain joins TRBV2 and TRBJ1-1; D is unresolved. The CDR3 contains 15 residues. Germline V lookup: CDR1 SNHLY, CDR2 FYNNEI. The V end lost 5 bases, the J end lost 0 bases, and 13 bases lay between the germline ends. DNA for the CDR3: TGTGCCAGCAGTCCCAAGGCAGTCATGAACACTGAAGCTTTCTTT. As protein: CASSPKAVMNTEAFF.

This chain links TRBV6-2 or TRBV6-3 with TRBJ2-5; maybe TRBD1 (5 bases). Trimming shortened V by 0 bases and J by 4 bases, and 12 bases separated the two germline ends. Germline values: CDR1 MNHEY, CDR2 SVGEGT. The CDR3 is 15 residues long. Here the CDR3 DNA reads TGTGCCAGCAGTTACTCAGGGGTTGAGGTAGAGACCCAGTACTTC. Protein product: CASSYSGVEVETQYF.

This clonotype appeared a few times. This rearrangement joins TRBV20-1 to TRBJ1-6; no clear D gene. V was cut by 1 base and J by 8 bases, with 9 bases left in between. There are 13 residues in the CDR3. The V gene's germline CDR1 is DFQATT and CDR2 SNEGSKA (reference sequence). The CDR3 protein is CSARGPGYSPLHF. The CDR3 DNA follows: TGCAGTGCTAGAGGGCCAGGCTATTCACCCCTCCACTTT.